One T cell receptor (beta chain) is described in this entry. Its antigen is as yet unknown. The CDR3 has 12 residues. Germline V gene sequence: CDR1 LNHDA, CDR2 SQIVND (reference sequence). V was shortened by 7 bases and J by 7 bases, with 12 bases between the two germline ends. Repertoires were generated with immunoSEQ multiplex PCR, while TCRdb's copy carries only in-frame clones and drops some. The sample has about 150,000 clones, about 95% seen once. The record originates from a study of T cell responses to AZD1222 COVID-19 vaccine. Overall study findings and caveats: Donor demographics were predominantly white British with a female majority; clonal diversity may be underestimated. Unmutated variant regions reportedly attract nearly half of all spike-specific TCRs.

The source material was peripheral blood, sampled on day 0 of AZD1222 vaccination. The TCR was taken from an adult in good health. The chain uses TRBV19 and TRBJ2-3, with D perhaps matching TRBD2 (5 bases). DNA for the CDR3: TGTGCCAGTACCGCGGGCAGTCATACGCAGTATTTT. It yields the protein CASTAGSHTQYF.